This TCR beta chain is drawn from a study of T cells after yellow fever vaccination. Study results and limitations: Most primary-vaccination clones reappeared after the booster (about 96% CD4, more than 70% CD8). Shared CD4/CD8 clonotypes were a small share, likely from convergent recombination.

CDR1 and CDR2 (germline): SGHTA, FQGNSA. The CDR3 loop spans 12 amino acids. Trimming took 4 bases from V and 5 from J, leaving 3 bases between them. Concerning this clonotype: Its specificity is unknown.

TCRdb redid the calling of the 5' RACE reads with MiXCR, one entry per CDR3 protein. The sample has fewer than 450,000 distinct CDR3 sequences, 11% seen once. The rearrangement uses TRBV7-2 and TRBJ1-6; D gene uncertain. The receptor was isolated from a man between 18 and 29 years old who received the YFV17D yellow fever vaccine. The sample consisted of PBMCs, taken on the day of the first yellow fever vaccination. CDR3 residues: CASSSNNSPLHF. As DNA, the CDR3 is TGTGCCAGCAGCTCTAATAATTCACCCCTCCACTTT.